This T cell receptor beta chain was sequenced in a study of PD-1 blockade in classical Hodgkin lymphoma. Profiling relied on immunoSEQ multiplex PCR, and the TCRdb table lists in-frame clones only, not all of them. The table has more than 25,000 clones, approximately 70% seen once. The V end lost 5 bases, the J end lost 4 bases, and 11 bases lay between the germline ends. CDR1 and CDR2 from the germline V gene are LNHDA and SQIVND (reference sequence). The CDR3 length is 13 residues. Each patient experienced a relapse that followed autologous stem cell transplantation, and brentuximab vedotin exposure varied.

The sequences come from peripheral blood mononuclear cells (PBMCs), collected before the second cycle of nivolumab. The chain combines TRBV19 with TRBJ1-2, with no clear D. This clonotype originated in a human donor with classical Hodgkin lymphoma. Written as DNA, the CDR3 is TGTGCCAGTAGTGTCAGTTCCGTCTATGGCTACACCTTC. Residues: CASSVSSVYGYTF.